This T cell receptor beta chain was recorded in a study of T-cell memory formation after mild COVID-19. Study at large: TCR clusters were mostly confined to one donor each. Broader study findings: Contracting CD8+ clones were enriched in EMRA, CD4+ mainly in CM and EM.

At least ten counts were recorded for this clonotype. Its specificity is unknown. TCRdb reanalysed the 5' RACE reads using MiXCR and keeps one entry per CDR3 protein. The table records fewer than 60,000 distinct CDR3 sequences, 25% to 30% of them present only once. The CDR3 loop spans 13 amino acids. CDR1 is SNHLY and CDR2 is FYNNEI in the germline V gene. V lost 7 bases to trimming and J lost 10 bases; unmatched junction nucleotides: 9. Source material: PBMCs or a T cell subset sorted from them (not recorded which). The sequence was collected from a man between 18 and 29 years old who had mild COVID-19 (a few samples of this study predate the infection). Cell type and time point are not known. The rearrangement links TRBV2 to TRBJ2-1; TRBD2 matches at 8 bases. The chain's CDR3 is CASIGTSQEEQFF. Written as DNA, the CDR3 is TGTGCCAGCATCGGGACTAGTCAGGAGGAGCAGTTCTTC.